The 14 T cell receptor beta chains below all came from one sample that was sequenced in a study of shared clonotypes between healthy human individuals. It was CD45RO-negative cells, positively selected for CCR7, that made up naive CD8 cells, with terminally differentiated effector memory CD45RA+ cells excluded. TCRdb keeps only in-frame clones here, not all; method: immunoSEQ multiplex PCR. There are under 850,000 clones in the sample; approximately 92% occur only once, and around 24% lies in the top ten. The sample comprised naive CD8+ T cells sorted from blood. The receptors come from a man aged 30 to 45 in good health.

In DNA form, the CDR3 reads TGTGCCAGCAGTTTTTACAGCCTTAGCAATCAGCCCCAGCATTTT. This codes for CASSFYSLSNQPQHF. J is TRBJ1-5 and V is TRBV28; D not resolved. Trimming pared 3 bases from V and 0 bases from J, leaving 9 bases between. The CDR3 is made up of 15 amino acids. Germline V gene sequence: CDR1 MDHEN, CDR2 SYDVKM.

This chain connects TRBV28 to TRBJ1-5; unclear D gene. The CDR3 loop spans 17 amino acids. Germline assignment: CDR1 MDHEN and CDR2 SYDVKM. V was shortened by 3 bases and J by 0 bases, with 15 bases between the two germline ends. The CDR3 nucleotides read TGTGCCAGCAGTTTGGTCGGCCTTGTATATAGCAATCAGCCCCAGCATTTT. Its protein product is CASSLVGLVYSNQPQHF.

CDR3 in amino acids: CASSLGRSNEQFF. In nucleotides, the CDR3 is TGTGCCAGCAGCTTGGGAAGGTCCAATGAGCAGTTCTTC. The rearrangement uses TRBV5-4 and TRBJ2-1; D remains ambiguous. V was pared by 0 bases and J by 6 bases, with 7 bases between. Germline CDR1 SGHNT, CDR2 YYREEE (reference sequence). The CDR3 sequence is 13 residues long.

The chain carries TRBV9 and TRBJ2-1; unclear D gene. This CDR3 comprises 18 residues. The V end was cut by 0 bases, the J end by 0 bases, with 16 bases between. Germline lookup yields CDR1 SGDLS and CDR2 YYNGEE. For the CDR3, the DNA is TGTGCCAGCAGCGTAGAAGATTCTAAGAAGGTCTCCTACAATGAGCAGTTCTTC. It yields the protein CASSVEDSKKVSYNEQFF.

In this sample, this clone turned up once. This chain links TRBV4-1 with TRBJ2-5; 10 positions agree with TRBD2. Unmatched junction bases numbered 1, after V lost 0 bases and J lost 3 bases. The CDR3 is 15 residues long. Germline V CDR1 and CDR2: MGHRA, YSYEKL. This chain's CDR3 is CASSQDSGREETQYF. The CDR3 nucleotides are TGCGCCAGCAGCCAAGACAGCGGGAGGGAAGAGACCCAGTACTTC.

The rearrangement joins TRBV6-5 to TRBJ2-1; 14 bases match TRBD2. The CDR3 extends over 14 amino acids. Germline loops: CDR1 MNHEY, CDR2 SVGAGI. Trimming removed 9 bases from V and 3 bases from J; junction bases left unmatched: 1. The CDR3 nucleotides are TGTGCCAGGGGACTAGCGGGGGACTACAATGAGCAGTTCTTC. This encodes CARGLAGDYNEQFF.

The chain is built from TRBV27 and TRBJ1-6; 9 positions match TRBD1. Germline V gene data show CDR1 as MNHEY and CDR2 as SMNVEV (reference sequence). The trim removed 8 bases at V and 5 bases at J, leaving 7 bases unmatched. CDR3 length equals 15 residues. The CDR3: CASANRGPDNSPLHF. In DNA form, the CDR3 reads TGTGCCAGCGCGAACAGGGGGCCGGATAATTCACCCCTCCACTTT.

The chain links TRBV27 to TRBJ2-1; possible D gene TRBD1, 5 bases. Looked up from germline, CDR1 is MNHEY and CDR2 is SMNVEV (reference sequence). There are 14 residues in the CDR3. The V gene lost 2 bases and the J gene lost 6 bases, with 11 bases spanning the gap. CDR3 amino acids: CASSLDPQGNEQFF. In DNA, the CDR3 is TGTGCCAGCAGTTTAGACCCCCAGGGCAATGAGCAGTTCTTC.

This chain uses TRBV14 with TRBJ2-7; 9 bases agree with TRBD2. This CDR3 comprises 16 residues. The V gene end was trimmed by 4 bases and the J gene end by 4 bases; junction bases not matched to a gene: 11. Germline CDR1 and CDR2: SGHDN and FVKESK. The CDR3 spells CASSRYMTSGQYEQYF. CDR3 sequence (DNA): TGTGCCAGCAGCCGCTACATGACTAGCGGACAATACGAGCAGTACTTC.

This clone has just one count. The chain is built from TRBV28 and TRBJ2-1; perhaps TRBD2 as D (6 bases). This CDR3 spans 14 amino acids. Per the germline V gene, CDR1 is MDHEN and CDR2 is SYDVKM. Trimming cost V 8 bases and J 8 bases, with 19 bases left between them. The CDR3, as DNA: TGTGCCAGCGGGACTCATGAAAGGGCTGATGAGCAGTTCTTC. Its protein is CASGTHERADEQFF. Full variable domain (rest looked up from reference TRBV28 and TRBJ2-1): DVKVTQSSRYLVKRTGEKVFLECVQDMDHENMFWYRQDPGLGLRLIYFSYDVKMKEKGDIPEGYSVSREKKERFSLILESASTNQTSMYLCASGTHERADEQFFGPGTRLTVL.

The chain couples TRBV19 to TRBJ1-1; D ambiguous. CDR1 is LNHDA, CDR2 SQIVND, per germline (reference sequence). This CDR3 comprises 17 residues. V was trimmed by 7 bases and J by 5 bases, leaving 26 bases between them. The CDR3 protein is CASIDQRGSTLETEAFF. DNA of the CDR3: TGTGCCAGTATCGATCAGCGGGGATCTACCCTGGAGACTGAAGCTTTCTTT.

V is TRBV6-5 and J is TRBJ1-1; D is uncertain. The CDR3 is 15 amino acids. Germline CDR1 reads MNHEY; CDR2 reads SVGAGI. Trimming removed 0 bases at V and 3 bases at J, with 11 bases between. CDR3 sequence reads: CASSYSSGLDTEAFF. CDR3 in DNA: TGTGCCAGCAGTTACTCCAGCGGGCTGGACACTGAAGCTTTCTTT.

This rearrangement joins TRBV27 to TRBJ2-3; 10 nucleotides align to TRBD2. Germline V CDR1 and CDR2: MNHEY, SMNVEV (reference sequence). Trimming cost V 3 bases and J 1 base; bases outside gene matches: 19. There are 21 residues in the CDR3. The CDR3 here is CASSFARIPAGGLDGTDTQYF. DNA of the CDR3: TGTGCCAGCAGTTTTGCCCGTATCCCAGCGGGAGGGCTGGATGGCACAGATACGCAGTATTTT.

V gene TRBV7-9 combines with J gene TRBJ2-1; 10 bases agree with TRBD2. Germline loops: CDR1 SEHNR, CDR2 FQNEAQ (reference sequence). Trimming took 5 bases from V and 9 from J; bases not matched to a gene: 16. CDR3 length: 17 amino acids. Here the CDR3 reads CASSRNPSAGGPIEQFF. CDR3 DNA: TGTGCCAGCAGCCGAAATCCCTCAGCGGGAGGGCCTATTGAGCAGTTCTTC.